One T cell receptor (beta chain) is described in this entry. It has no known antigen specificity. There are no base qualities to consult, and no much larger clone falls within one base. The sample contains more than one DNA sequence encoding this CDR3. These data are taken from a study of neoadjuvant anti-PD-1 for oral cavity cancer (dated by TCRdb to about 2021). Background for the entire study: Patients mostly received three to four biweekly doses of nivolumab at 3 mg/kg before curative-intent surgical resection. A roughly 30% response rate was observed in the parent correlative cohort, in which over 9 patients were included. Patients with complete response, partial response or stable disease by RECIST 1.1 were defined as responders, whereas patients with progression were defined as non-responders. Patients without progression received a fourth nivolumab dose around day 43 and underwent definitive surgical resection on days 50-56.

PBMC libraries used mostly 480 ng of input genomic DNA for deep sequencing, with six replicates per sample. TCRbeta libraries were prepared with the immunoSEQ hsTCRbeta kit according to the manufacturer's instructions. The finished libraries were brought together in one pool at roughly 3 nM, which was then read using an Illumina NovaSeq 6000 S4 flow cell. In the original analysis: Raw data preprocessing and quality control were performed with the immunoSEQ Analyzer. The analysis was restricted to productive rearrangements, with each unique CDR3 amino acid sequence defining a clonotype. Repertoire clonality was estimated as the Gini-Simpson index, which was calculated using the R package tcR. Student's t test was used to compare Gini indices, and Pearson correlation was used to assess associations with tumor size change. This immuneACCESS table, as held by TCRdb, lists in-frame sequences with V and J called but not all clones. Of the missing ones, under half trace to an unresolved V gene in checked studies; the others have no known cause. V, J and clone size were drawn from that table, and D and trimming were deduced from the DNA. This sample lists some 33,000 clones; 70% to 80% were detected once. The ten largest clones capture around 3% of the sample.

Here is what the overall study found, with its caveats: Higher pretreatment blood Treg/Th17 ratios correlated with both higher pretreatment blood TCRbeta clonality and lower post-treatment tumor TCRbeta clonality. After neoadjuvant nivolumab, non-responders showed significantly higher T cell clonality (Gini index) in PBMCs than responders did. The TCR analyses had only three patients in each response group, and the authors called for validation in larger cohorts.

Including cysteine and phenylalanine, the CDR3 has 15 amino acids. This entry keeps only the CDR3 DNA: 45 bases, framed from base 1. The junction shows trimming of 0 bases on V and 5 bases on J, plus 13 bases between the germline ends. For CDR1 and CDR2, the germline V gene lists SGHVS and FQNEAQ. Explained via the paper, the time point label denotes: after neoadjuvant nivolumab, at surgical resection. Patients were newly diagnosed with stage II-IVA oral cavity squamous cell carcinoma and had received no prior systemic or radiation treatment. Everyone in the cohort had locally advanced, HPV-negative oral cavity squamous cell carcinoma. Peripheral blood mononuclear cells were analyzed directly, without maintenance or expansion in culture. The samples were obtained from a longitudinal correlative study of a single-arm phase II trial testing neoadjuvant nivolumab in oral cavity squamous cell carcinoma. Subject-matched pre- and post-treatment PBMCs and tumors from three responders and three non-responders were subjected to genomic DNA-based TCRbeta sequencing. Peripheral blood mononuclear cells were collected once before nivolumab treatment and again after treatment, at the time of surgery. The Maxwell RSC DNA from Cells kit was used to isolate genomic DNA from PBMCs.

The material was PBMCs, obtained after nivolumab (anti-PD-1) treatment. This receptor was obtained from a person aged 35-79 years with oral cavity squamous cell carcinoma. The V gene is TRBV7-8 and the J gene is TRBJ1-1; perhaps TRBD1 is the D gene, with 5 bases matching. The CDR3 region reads CASSLARQGGTEAFF. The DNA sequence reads TGTGCCAGCAGCTTAGCCCGCCAGGGCGGGACTGAAGCTTTCTTT.